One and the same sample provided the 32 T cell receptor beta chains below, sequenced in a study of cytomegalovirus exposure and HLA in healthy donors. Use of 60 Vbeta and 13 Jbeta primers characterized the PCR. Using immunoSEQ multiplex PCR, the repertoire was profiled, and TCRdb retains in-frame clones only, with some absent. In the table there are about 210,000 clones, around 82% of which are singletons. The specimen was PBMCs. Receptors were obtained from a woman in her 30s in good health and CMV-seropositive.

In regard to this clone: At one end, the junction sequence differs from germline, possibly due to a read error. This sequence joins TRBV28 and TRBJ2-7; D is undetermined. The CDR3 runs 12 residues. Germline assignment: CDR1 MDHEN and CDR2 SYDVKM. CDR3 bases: TGTGCCAGCAGTTTATGGAGGATGGAGCAGTGCTTC. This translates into CASSLWRMEQCF.

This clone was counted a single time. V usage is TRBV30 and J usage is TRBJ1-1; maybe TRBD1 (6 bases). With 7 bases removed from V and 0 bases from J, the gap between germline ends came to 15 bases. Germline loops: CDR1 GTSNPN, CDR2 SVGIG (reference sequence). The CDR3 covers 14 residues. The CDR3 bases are TGTGCCTTCGCGGCGGACAGCCTGAACACTGAAGCTTTCTTT. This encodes CAFAADSLNTEAFF.

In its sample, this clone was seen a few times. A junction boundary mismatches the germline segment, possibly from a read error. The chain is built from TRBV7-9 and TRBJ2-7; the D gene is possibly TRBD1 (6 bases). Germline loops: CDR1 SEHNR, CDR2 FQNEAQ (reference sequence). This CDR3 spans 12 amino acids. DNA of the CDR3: TGTTCCAGCAGCTTATCAGGGGCCGAGCAGTACTTC. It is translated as CSSSLSGAEQYF. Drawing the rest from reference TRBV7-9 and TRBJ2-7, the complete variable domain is DTGVSQNPRHKITKRGQNVTFRCDPISEHNRLYWYRQTLGQGPEFLTYFQNEAQLEKSRLLSDRFSAERPKGSFSTLEIQRTEQGDSAMYLCSSSLSGAEQYFGPGTRLTVT.

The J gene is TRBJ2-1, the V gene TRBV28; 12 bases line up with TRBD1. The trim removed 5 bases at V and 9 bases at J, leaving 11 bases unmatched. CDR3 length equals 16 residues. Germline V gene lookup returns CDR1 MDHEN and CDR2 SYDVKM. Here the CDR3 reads CASSPPGTGGFGEQFF. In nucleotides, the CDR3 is TGTGCCAGCAGTCCCCCCGGGACAGGGGGCTTCGGTGAGCAGTTCTTC.

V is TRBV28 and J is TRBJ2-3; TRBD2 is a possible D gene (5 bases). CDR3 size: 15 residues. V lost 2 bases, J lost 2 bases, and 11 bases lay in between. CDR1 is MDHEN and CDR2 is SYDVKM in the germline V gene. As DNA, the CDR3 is TGTGCCAGCAGTTTAAAGCGGTGGTACACAGATACGCAGTATTTT. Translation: CASSLKRWYTDTQYF.

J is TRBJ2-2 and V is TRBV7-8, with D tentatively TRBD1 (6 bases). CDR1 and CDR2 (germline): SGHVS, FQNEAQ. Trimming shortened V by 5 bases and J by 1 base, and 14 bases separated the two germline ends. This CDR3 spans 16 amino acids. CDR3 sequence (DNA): TGTGCCAGCAGCACCGGACAGAGCCGGAACACCGGGGAGCTGTTTTTT. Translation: CASSTGQSRNTGELFF.

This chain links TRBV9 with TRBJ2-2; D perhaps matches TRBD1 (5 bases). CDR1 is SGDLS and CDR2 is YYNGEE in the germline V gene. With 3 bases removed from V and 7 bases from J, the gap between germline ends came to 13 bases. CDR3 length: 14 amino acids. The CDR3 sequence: CASSGSRESGELFF. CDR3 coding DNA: TGTGCCAGCAGCGGAAGCAGGGAAAGCGGGGAGCTGTTTTTT.

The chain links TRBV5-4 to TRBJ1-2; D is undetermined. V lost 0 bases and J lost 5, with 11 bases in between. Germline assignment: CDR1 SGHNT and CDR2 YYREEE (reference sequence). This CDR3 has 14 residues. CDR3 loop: CASSLGLGRYGYTF. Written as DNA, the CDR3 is TGTGCCAGCAGCTTGGGTCTGGGGAGGTATGGCTACACCTTC.

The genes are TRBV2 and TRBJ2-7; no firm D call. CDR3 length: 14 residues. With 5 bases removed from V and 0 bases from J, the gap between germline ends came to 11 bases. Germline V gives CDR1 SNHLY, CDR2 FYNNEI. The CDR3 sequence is CASSPLPSSYEQYF. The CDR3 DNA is TGTGCCAGCAGTCCCCTCCCGAGCTCCTACGAGCAGTACTTC.

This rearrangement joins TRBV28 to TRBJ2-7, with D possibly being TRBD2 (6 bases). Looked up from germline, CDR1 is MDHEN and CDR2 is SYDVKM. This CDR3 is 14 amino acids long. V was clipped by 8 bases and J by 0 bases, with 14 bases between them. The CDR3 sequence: CASHLGGNSYEQYF. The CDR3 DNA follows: TGTGCCAGCCACCTGGGGGGAAACTCCTACGAGCAGTACTTC.

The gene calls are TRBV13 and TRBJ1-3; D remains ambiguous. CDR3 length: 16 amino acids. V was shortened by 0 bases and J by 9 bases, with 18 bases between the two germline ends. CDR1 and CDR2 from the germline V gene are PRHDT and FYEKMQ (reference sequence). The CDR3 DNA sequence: TGTGCCAGCAGCTTAGGGGCGGGCCGCTTAGGGTCCACCATATATTTT. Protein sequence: CASSLGAGRLGSTIYF.

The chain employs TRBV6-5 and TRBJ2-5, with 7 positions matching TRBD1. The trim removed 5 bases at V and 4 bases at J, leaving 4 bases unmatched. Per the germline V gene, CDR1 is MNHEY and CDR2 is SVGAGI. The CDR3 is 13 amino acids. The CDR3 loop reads CASSGNRGETQYF. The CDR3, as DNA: TGTGCCAGCAGTGGAAACAGGGGAGAGACCCAGTACTTC.

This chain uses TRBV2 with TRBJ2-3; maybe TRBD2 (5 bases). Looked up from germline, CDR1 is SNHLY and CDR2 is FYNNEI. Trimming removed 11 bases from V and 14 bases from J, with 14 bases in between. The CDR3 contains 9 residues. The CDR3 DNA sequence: TGTGCCGCAGGACTCCCCGGGTATTTT. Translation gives CAAGLPGYF.

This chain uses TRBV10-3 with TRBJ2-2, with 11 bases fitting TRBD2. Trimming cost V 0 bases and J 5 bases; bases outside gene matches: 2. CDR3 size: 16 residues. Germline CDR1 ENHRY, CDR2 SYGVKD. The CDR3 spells CAISESLAGGTGELFF. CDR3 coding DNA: TGTGCCATCAGTGAGTCTCTAGCGGGAGGAACCGGGGAGCTGTTTTTT.

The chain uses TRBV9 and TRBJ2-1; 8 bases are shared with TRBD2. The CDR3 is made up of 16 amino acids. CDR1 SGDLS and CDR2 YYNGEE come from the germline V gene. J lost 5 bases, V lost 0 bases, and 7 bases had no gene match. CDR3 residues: CASSVGGSGADNEQFF. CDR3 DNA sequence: TGTGCCAGCAGCGTAGGTGGTAGCGGGGCCGACAATGAGCAGTTCTTC.

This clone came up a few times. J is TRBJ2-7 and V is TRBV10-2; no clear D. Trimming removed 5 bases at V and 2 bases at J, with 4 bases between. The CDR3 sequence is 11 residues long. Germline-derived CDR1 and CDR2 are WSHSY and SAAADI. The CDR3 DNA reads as TGCGCCAGCAGTTCCGCCTACGAGCAGTACTTC. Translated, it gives CASSSAYEQYF.

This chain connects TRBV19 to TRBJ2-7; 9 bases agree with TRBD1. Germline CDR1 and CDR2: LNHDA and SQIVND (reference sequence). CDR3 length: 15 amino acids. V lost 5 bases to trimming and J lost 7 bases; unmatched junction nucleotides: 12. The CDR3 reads CASSPLPGQGGEQYF. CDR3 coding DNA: TGTGCCAGTAGTCCTTTGCCGGGACAGGGCGGAGAGCAGTACTTC.

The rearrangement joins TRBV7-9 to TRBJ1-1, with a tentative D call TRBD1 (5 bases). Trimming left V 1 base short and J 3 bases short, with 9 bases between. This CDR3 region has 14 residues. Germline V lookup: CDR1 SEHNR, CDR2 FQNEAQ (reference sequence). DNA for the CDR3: TGTGCCAGCAGCTTAGAGGGCAGGGACACTGAAGCTTTCTTT. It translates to CASSLEGRDTEAFF.

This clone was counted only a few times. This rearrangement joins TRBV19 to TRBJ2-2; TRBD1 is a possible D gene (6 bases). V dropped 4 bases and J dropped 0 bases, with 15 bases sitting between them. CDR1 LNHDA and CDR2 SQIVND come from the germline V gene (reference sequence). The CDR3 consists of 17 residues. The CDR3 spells CASSTKGQLTNTGELFF. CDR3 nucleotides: TGTGCCAGTAGTACAAAAGGACAGCTCACGAACACCGGGGAGCTGTTTTTT.

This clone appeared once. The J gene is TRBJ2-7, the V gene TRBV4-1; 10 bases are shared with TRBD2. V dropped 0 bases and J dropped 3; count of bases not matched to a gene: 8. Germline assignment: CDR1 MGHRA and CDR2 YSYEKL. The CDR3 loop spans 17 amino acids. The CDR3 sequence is CASSQDPGRTSGYEQYF. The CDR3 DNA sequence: TGCGCCAGCAGCCAAGACCCGGGTCGGACTAGCGGCTACGAGCAGTACTTC.

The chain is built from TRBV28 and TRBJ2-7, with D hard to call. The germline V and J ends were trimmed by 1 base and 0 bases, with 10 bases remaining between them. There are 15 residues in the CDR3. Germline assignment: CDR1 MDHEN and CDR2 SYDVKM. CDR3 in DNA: TGTGCCAGCAGTTTATTACCCTCGAGCTCCTACGAGCAGTACTTC. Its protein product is CASSLLPSSSYEQYF.

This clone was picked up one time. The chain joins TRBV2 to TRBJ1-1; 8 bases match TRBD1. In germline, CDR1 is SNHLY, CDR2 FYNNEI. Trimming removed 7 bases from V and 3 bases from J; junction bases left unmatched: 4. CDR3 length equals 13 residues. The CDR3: CASTGQGDTEAFF. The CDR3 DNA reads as TGTGCCAGCACTGGACAGGGTGACACTGAAGCTTTCTTT.

Written as DNA, the CDR3 is TGTGCCATCAGTGTCCTAGAAAACACTGAAGCTTTCTTT. It is translated as CAISVLENTEAFF. The chain combines TRBV10-3 with TRBJ1-1; D is unresolved. This CDR3 has 13 amino acids. V was clipped by 4 bases and J by 2 bases, with 8 bases between them. CDR1 is ENHRY, CDR2 SYGVKD, per germline.

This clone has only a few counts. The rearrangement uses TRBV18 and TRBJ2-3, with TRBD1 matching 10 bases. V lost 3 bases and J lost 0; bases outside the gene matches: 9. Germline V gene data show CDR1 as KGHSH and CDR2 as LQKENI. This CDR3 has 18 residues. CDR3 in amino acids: CASSPRTGGDSSTDTQYF. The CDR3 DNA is TGTGCCAGCTCACCGCGGACAGGGGGGGATTCTAGCACAGATACGCAGTATTTT.

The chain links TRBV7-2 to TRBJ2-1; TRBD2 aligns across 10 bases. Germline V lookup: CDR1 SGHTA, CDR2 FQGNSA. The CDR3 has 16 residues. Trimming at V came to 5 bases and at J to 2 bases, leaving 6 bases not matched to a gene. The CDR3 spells CASSRSSGGTYNEQFF. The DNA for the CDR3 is TGTGCCAGCAGCCGAAGTAGCGGGGGGACCTACAATGAGCAGTTCTTC.

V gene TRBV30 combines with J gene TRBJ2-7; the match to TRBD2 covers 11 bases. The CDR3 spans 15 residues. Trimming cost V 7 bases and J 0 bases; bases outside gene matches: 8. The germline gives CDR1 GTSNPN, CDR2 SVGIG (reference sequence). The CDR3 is CASGLAGGLSYEQYF. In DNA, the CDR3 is TGTGCCTCGGGGCTAGCGGGGGGACTCTCCTACGAGCAGTACTTC.

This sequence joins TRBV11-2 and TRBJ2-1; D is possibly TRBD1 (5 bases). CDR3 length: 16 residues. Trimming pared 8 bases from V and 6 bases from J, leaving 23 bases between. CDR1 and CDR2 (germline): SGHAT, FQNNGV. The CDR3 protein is CASQPFGQGLPNEQFF. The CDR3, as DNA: TGTGCCAGCCAGCCCTTCGGGCAGGGTCTTCCCAATGAGCAGTTCTTC.

The CDR3 DNA reads TGCAGCGTTGAAGATCAAATAGGGGGTGGCTACACCTTC. Translated: CSVEDQIGGGYTF. J is TRBJ1-2 and V is TRBV29-1; the D gene is possibly TRBD1 (6 bases). Germline V gene data show CDR1 as SQVTM and CDR2 as ANQGSEA. The germline V and J ends were trimmed by 0 bases and 7 bases, with 12 bases remaining between them. The CDR3 is 13 amino acids.

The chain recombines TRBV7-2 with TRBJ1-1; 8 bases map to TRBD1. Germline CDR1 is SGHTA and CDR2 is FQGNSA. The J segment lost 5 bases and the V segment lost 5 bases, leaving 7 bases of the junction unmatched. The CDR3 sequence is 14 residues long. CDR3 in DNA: TGTGCCAGCAGCCTGGACAGGGTGTGGACTGAAGCTTTCTTT. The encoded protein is CASSLDRVWTEAFF.

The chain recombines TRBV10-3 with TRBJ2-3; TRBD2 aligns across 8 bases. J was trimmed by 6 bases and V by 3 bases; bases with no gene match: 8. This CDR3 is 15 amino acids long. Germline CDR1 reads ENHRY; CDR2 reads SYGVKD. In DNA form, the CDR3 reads TGTGCCATCAGTGATCGGGGGGGGACCGTGGATACGCAGTATTTT. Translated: CAISDRGGTVDTQYF.

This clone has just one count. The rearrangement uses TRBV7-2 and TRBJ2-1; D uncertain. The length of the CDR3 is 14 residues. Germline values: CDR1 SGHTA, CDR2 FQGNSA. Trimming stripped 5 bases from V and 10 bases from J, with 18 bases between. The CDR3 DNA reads TGTGCCAGCAGCCCAACGCCTCTAGTGCGGGAGCAGTTCTTC. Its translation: CASSPTPLVREQFF.

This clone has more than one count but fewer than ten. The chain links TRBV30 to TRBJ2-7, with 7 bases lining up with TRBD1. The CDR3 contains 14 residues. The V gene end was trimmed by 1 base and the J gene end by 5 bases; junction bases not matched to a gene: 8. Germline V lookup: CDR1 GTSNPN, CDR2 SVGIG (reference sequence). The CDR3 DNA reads TGTGCCTGGAGTGCCGGACAGGAGTTGGACGAGCAGTACTTC. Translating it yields CAWSAGQELDEQYF.